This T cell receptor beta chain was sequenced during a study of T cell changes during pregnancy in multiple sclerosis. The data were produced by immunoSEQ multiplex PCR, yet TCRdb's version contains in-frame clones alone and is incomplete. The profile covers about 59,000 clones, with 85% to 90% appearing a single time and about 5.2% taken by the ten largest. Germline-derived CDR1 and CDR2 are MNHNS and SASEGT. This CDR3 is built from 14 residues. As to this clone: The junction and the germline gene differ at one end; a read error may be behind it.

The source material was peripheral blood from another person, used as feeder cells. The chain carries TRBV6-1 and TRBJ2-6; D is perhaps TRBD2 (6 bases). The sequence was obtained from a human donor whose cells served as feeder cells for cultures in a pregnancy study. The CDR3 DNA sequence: TGTGCCTGCAGAAGGGGAGGTGGGGCCAACGTCCTGACTTTC. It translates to CACRRGGGANVLTF.